The 9 T cell receptor beta chains below were found in one sample sequenced in a study of blood T cell repertoires in COVID-19. The assay was immunoSEQ multiplex PCR, and TCRdb's table has in-frame clones only and misses some. The data hold roughly 400,000 clones, with roughly 87% observed a single time. The sequencing input was PBMCs or T cells enriched from blood (not recorded which). These receptors were obtained from a man aged 18 to 35 who had recovered from COVID-19.

The chain links TRBV24-1 to TRBJ2-1; the D is unclear. This CDR3 comprises 15 residues. The ends were cut back, 3 bases at V and 0 bases at J, with 8 bases in the middle. Germline V gene lookup returns CDR1 KGHDR and CDR2 SFDVKD. DNA of the CDR3: TGTGCCACCAGTGATATCGAGAGCTCCTACAATGAGCAGTTCTTC. Protein sequence: CATSDIESSYNEQFF.

The chain has TRBV23-1 and TRBJ1-1, with D maybe TRBD1 (5 bases). TRBV23-1 is labeled an ORF, and its function is uncertain. The CDR3 consists of 17 residues. Trimming left V 0 bases short and J 5 bases short, with 19 bases between. The CDR3 region has the DNA TGCGCCAGCAGTCAATCGTTGGAGGGGAGGGCGGCGACTGAAGCTTTCTTT. Its protein is CASSQSLEGRAATEAFF.

V gene TRBV7-3 combines with J gene TRBJ1-6; D is unresolved. The V end was cut by 5 bases, the J end by 7 bases, with 6 bases between. CDR1 is SGHTA and CDR2 is FQGTGA in the germline V gene. The CDR3 loop spans 12 amino acids. The CDR3 bases are TGTGCCAGCAGCCACTACAATTCACCCCTCCACTTT. It translates to CASSHYNSPLHF.

CDR3: CASSLEQSLLANYGYTF. In DNA form, the CDR3 reads TGTGCCAGCAGCTTAGAACAGTCATTGTTGGCTAACTATGGCTACACCTTC. This chain links TRBV11-2 with TRBJ1-2, with D unclear. Trimming took off 0 bases at V and 0 bases at J, with 14 bases between the two ends. Germline lookup yields CDR1 SGHAT and CDR2 FQNNGV. The CDR3 spans 17 residues. The full variable domain, its missing parts supplied by reference TRBV11-2 and TRBJ1-2, is EAGVAQSPRYKIIEKRQSVAFWCNPISGHATLYWYQQILGQGPKLLIQFQNNGVVDDSQLPKDRFSAERLKGVDSTLKIQPAKLEDSAVYLCASSLEQSLLANYGYTFGSGTRLTVV.

This sequence joins TRBV5-3 and TRBJ2-1, with a possible D match to TRBD2 (6 bases). TRBV5-3 is noted as an ORF with a role that remains uncertain. The length of the CDR3 is 11 residues. Trimming stripped 8 bases from V and 9 bases from J, with 12 bases between. CDR3 coding DNA: TGTGCCAGGAGACTAGATACTGAGCAGTTCTTC. It specifies CARRLDTEQFF.

About this clone: This CDR3 is also generated by other DNA sequences in the sample. The gene calls are TRBV27 and TRBJ1-1, with a possible D match to TRBD1 (5 bases). V lost 0 bases, J lost 2 bases, and 10 bases lay in between. The CDR3 sequence is 15 residues long. Germline V gives CDR1 MNHEY, CDR2 SMNVEV (reference sequence). This CDR3 is CASSLSAGGNTEAFF. CDR3 bases: TGTGCCAGCAGTTTATCGGCGGGGGGAAACACTGAAGCTTTCTTT.

V and J are TRBV3-1 (or the pseudogene TRBV3-2) and TRBJ2-1; D possibly corresponds to TRBD1 (5 bases). The germline V gene encodes CDR1 LGHDT and CDR2 YNNKEL (reference sequence). This CDR3 contains 14 residues. Trimming took off 4 bases at V and 6 bases at J, with 13 bases between the two ends. DNA for the CDR3: TGTGCCAGCAGCCCGACTTGGGGCGCCAATGAGCAGTTCTTC. It specifies CASSPTWGANEQFF.

This chain joins TRBV5-1 and TRBJ1-2; D remains unclear. Between the trimmed V and J ends, which lost 0 bases and 10 bases, there was a span of 10 bases. Germline V gene lookup returns CDR1 SGHRS and CDR2 YFSETQ. This CDR3 is 12 amino acids long. This CDR3 is CASSLEGGDYTF. For the CDR3, the DNA is TGCGCCAGCAGCTTGGAGGGCGGGGACTACACCTTC. The full variable domain, its missing parts supplied by reference TRBV5-1 and TRBJ1-2, is KAGVTQTPRYLIKTRGQQVTLSCSPISGHRSVSWYQQTPGQGLQFLFEYFSETQRNKGNFPGRFSGRQFSNSRSEMNVSTLELGDSALYLCASSLEGGDYTFGSGTRLTVV.

The chain has TRBV12-3 or TRBV12-4 and TRBJ2-3; D remains unclear. Trimming pared 5 bases from V and 6 bases from J, leaving 9 bases between. This CDR3 spans 12 amino acids. CDR3 in amino acids: CASSTTPDTQYF. For the CDR3, the DNA is TGTGCCAGCAGTACAACCCCGGATACGCAGTATTTT.